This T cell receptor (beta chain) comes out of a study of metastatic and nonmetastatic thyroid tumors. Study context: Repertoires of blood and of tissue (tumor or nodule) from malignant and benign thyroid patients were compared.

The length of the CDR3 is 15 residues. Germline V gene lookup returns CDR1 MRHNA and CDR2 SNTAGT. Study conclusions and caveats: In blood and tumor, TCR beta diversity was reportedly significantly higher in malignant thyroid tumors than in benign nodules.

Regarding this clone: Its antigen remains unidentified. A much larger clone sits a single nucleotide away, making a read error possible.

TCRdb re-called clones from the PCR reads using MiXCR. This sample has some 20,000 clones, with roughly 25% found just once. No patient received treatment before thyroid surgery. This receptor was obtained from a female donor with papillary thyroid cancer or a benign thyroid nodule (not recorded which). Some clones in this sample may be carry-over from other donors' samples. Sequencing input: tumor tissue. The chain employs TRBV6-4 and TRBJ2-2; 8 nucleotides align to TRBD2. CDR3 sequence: CAGSETAGGPGELFF. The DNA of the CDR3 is TGTGCCGGCAGTGAGACGGCGGGAGGACCCGGGGAGCTGTTTTTT.